This T cell receptor (beta chain) was recorded in a study of shared T cell receptors in the human thymus. The assay was immunoSEQ multiplex PCR, and TCRdb's table has in-frame clones only and misses some. The repertoire holds hundreds of thousands of clones, with about 89% as singletons. Per germline, CDR1 SNHLY and CDR2 FYNNEI. The CDR3 runs to 16 residues. V was clipped by 10 bases and J by 6 bases, with 25 bases between them. These same records also appear under a second study, on human thymus T cells. That work adds: Serving as donors were healthy Finnish infants, each of whom was having open corrective surgery for congenital heart defects. Corrective heart surgery yielded resections, and these provided the thymus tissue.

This clonotype was obtained from a boy younger than two with a congenital heart defect. The chain links TRBV2 to TRBJ2-1; tentative D call: TRBD2 (6 bases). The sequencing input was thymocytes. The CDR3 DNA reads TGTGCCACCTCAGATTCATGGGGACCCGGGGGCAATGAGCAGTTCTTC. Encoded protein: CATSDSWGPGGNEQFF.